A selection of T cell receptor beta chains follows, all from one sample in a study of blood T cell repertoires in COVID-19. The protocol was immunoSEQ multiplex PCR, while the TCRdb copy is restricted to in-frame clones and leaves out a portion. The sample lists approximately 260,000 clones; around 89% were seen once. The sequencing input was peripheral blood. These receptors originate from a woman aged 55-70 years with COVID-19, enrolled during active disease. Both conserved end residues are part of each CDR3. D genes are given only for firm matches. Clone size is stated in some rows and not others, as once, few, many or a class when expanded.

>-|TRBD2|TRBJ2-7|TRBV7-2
TGTGCCAGCAGCGCAACTAGCGGGGGGAACTACGAGCAGTACTTC
CASSATSGGNYEQYF
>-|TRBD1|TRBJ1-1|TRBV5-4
TGTGCCAGCAGCTTGGCCCGACAGGGTAGTGAAGCTTTCTTT
CASSLARQGSEAFF
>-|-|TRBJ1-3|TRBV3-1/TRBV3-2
TGTGCCAGCAGCCCGCCCCGCAGACTTCAAGGAAACACCATATATTTT
CASSPPRRLQGNTIYF
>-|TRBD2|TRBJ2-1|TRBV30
TGTGCCTGGAGTGTAAAAGCGGGGGGCCCCAATGAGCAGTTCTTC
CAWSVKAGGPNEQFF
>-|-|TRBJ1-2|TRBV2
TGTGCCAGCAGTCTTAGGACAGCTAACTATGGCTACACCTTC
CASSLRTANYGYTF
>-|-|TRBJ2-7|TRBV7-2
TGTGCCAGCAGCTTACGCGGGGCCTCCTACGAGCAGTACTTC
CASSLRGASYEQYF
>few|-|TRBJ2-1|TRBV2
TGTGCCAGCAGGGCCGACAGGAGCTCCTACAATGAGCAGTTCTTC
CASRADRSSYNEQFF
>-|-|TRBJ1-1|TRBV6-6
TGTGCCAGCAGTGCAGTGAACACTGAAGCTTTCTTT
CASSAVNTEAFF
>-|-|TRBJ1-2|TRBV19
TGTGCCAGTAGTCCCAAGACAGCGTACCACTATGGCTACACCTTC
CASSPKTAYHYGYTF
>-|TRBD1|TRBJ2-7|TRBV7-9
TGTGCCAGCAGCCCGGGACAGGGGGGATACGAGCAGTACTTC
CASSPGQGGYEQYF
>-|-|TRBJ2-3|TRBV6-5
TGTGCCAGCAGTACTGAACTAGATACGCAGTATTTT
CASSTELDTQYF
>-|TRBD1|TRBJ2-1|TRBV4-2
TGTGCCAGCAGCGGAGTGTTGGACAGGGCCTACAATGAGCAGTTCTTC
CASSGVLDRAYNEQFF
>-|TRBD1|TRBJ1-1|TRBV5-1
TGCGCCAGCACCACCGGACAGGGACGTGAAGCTTTCTTT
CASTTGQGREAFF
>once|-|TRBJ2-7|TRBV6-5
TGTGCCAGCAGTATAAACTACGAGCAGTACTTC
CASSINYEQYF
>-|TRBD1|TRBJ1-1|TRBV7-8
TGTGCCAGCAGCTTAAGACAGGGGGACACTGAAGCTTTCTTT
CASSLRQGDTEAFF
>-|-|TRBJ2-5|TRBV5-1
TGCGCCAGCAGCCAACAGGGAGTCCTGGGAGAGACCCAGTACTTC
CASSQQGVLGETQYF
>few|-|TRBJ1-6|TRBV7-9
TGTGCCAGCAGCTTAAAGGGGGTCAACAATTCACCCCTCCACTTT
CASSLKGVNNSPLHF
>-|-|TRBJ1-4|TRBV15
TGTGCCACCAGCAGAGGTGTGCGACAGACAAATGAAAAACTGTTTTTT
CATSRGVRQTNEKLFF
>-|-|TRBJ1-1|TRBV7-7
TGTGCCAGCAGCCCCCTTGTCCTGGGGGGGAACACTGAAGCTTTCTTT
CASSPLVLGGNTEAFF
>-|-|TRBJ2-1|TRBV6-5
TGTGCCAGCAGTTACTCTCCCCCGACTGATGAGCAGTTCTTC
CASSYSPPTDEQFF
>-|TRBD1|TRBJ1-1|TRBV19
TGTGCCAGTAGTTTAACCGGGACAGGGTCTGAAGCTTTCTTT
CASSLTGTGSEAFF